This T cell receptor beta chain was sequenced during a study of cytomegalovirus exposure and HLA in healthy donors. Use of 60 Vbeta and 13 Jbeta primers characterized the PCR. TCRdb's copy holds only in-frame clones and misses some; the assay was immunoSEQ multiplex PCR. This repertoire comprises approximately 110,000 clones; its ten largest clones make up under 0.7%. This CDR3 region has 15 residues. CDR1 and CDR2 from the germline V gene are SGHRS and YFSETQ. Study outcomes and limitations: What TCR beta sequences reportedly achieved was accurate prediction of HLA-A and HLA-B alleles in most subjects. In vitro, a few CMV-associated chains proved specific for CMV antigens. The likely explanation for a cluster of highly shared sequence variants was sequencing artifact.

To note about this clone: Its antigen is as yet unknown.

J is TRBJ2-5 and V is TRBV5-1, with 9 bases identical to TRBD1. With the DNA end fitting TRBJ2-7 better, the J assignment may be wrong. This clonotype was obtained from a man aged 50-60 years in good health and CMV-seronegative. The sequencing sample was made of PBMCs. CDR3 sequence: CASSTSGTGRDEQYF. The CDR3 nucleotides read TGCGCCAGCAGCACCTCCGGGACAGGGCGTGACGAGCAGTACTTC.